The 26 T cell receptor beta chains reported below all come from one sample, sequenced in a study of PD-1 blockade in classical Hodgkin lymphoma. Every patient relapsed after autologous stem cell transplantation, and brentuximab vedotin exposure varied. Generated by immunoSEQ multiplex PCR, the TCRdb table keeps only in-frame clones and is missing some. The data show fewer than 100,000 clones, with roughly 89% seen just once and less than 3% held by the top ten. Sequences were derived from peripheral blood mononuclear cells (PBMCs), sampled at baseline. These receptors originate from a human donor with classical Hodgkin lymphoma.

The V call is TRBV23-1, the J call TRBJ2-2; the D is unclear. TRBV23-1 is classed as an ORF, of uncertain function. The CDR3 has 15 residues. V lost 3 bases, J lost 3 bases, and 11 bases lay in between. CDR3 DNA: TGCGCCAGCAGTCACCCGGGCCTTTACACCGGGGAGCTGTTTTTT. Translated: CASSHPGLYTGELFF.

The chain carries TRBV6-6 and TRBJ2-5; 13 positions agree with TRBD2. V was pared by 6 bases and J by 7 bases, with 8 bases of the junction left unmatched. Germline V gene lookup returns CDR1 MNHNY and CDR2 SVGAGI (reference sequence). The CDR3 loop spans 15 amino acids. Written as DNA, the CDR3 is TGTGCCAGCAGCCAGGGACTAGCGGGATTGGGGACCCAGTACTTC. Residues: CASSQGLAGLGTQYF.

The V and J genes are TRBV6-1 and TRBJ2-3; tentatively, D is TRBD1 (6 bases). CDR3 length: 15 residues. V dropped 5 bases and J dropped 6 bases, with 18 bases sitting between them. The germline V gene has CDR1 MNHNS and CDR2 SASEGT. CDR3 loop: CASSLKTGLWDTQYF. DNA for the CDR3: TGTGCCAGCAGTCTGAAAACAGGGCTTTGGGATACGCAGTATTTT.

V usage is TRBV27 and J usage is TRBJ2-1; no firm D call. V was pared by 7 bases and J by 7 bases, with 8 bases between. CDR3 length: 11 amino acids. Germline loops: CDR1 MNHEY, CDR2 SMNVEV (reference sequence). CDR3 region: CASTLNNEQFF. CDR3 sequence (DNA): TGTGCCAGCACGTTGAATAATGAGCAGTTCTTC.

V gene TRBV6-5 combines with J gene TRBJ1-1; 7 nucleotides match TRBD1. V shed 5 bases, J shed 9 bases, and the junction held 6 bases outside the gene matches. The CDR3 totals 12 residues. CDR1 and CDR2 from the germline V gene are MNHEY and SVGAGI. CDR3 bases: TGTGCCAGCAGTACTGAGACAGGGAAAGCTTTCTTT. This codes for CASSTETGKAFF.

This clone was seen a single time. The V gene is TRBV15, the J gene TRBJ2-7; 8 nucleotides agree with TRBD1. The germline CDR1 and CDR2 sequences are LNHNV and YYDKDF (reference sequence). Trimming cost V 9 bases and J 3 bases; bases outside gene matches: 4. This CDR3 is built from 12 residues. The DNA of the CDR3 is TGTGCCACGAGGGACAGGTTCTACGAGCAGTACTTC. This codes for CATRDRFYEQYF.

In DNA form, the CDR3 reads TGTGCCATCAGTGCCGGCAACCAAGAGACCCAGTACTTC. Protein product: CAISAGNQETQYF. The chain joins TRBV10-3 to TRBJ2-5, with D hard to call. Deletions cut 4 bases from V and 0 bases from J, with 6 bases between. This CDR3 spans 13 amino acids. CDR1 ENHRY and CDR2 SYGVKD come from the germline V gene.

For the CDR3, the DNA is TGTGCCAGCAGCAAATTGCCCCTAAGGTCGACAGGGAGTGTGGGGAGGGCTAATGAAAAACTGTTTTTT. Amino acids: CASSKLPLRSTGSVGRANEKLFF. The rearrangement joins TRBV21-1 to TRBJ1-4. TRBV21-1 is a documented pseudogene. This CDR3 contains 23 residues.

This rearrangement joins TRBV15 to TRBJ2-1, with D tentatively TRBD2 (9 bases). Germline V CDR1 and CDR2: LNHNV, YYDKDF (reference sequence). This CDR3 contains 14 residues. Trimming took 7 bases from V and 8 from J, leaving 18 bases between them. Here the CDR3 reads CATTQGAGGDEQFF. The CDR3 DNA reads as TGTGCCACCACCCAGGGGGCGGGAGGGGATGAGCAGTTCTTC.

The V call is TRBV7-3, the J call TRBJ1-1, with 8 bases lining up with TRBD1. Trimming at V came to 4 bases and at J to 3 bases, leaving 7 bases not matched to a gene. CDR1 and CDR2 (germline): SGHTA, FQGTGA. The CDR3 runs to 15 residues. CDR3 nucleotide sequence: TGTGCCAGCAGCTGGTCAGGGGGCATCGACACTGAAGCTTTCTTT. It is translated as CASSWSGGIDTEAFF.

The chain is built from TRBV28 and TRBJ2-7; D uncertain. Germline V gene data show CDR1 as MDHEN and CDR2 as SYDVKM. V shed 6 bases and J shed 3 bases, with 12 bases lying between them. The CDR3 has 13 residues. CDR3 in DNA: TGTGCCAGCAGACTTCGGACCTTCTACGAGCAGTACTTC. Translating it yields CASRLRTFYEQYF.

The chain links TRBV27 to TRBJ2-5; TRBD1 agrees at 8 bases. After removal of 7 bases from V and 5 bases from J, the junction contained 18 bases not matched to a gene. Germline-derived CDR1 and CDR2 are MNHEY and SMNVEV (reference sequence). This CDR3 comprises 17 residues. CDR3 bases: TGTGCCAGCATGCACTGGGCTTCGACAGGGGCCAGGGAGACCCAGTACTTC. Translating gives CASMHWASTGARETQYF.

The V and J genes are TRBV30 and TRBJ2-7; maybe TRBD2 (7 bases). The CDR3 length is 13 residues. Looked up from germline, CDR1 is GTSNPN and CDR2 is SVGIG (reference sequence). V lost 2 bases, J lost 2 bases, and 10 bases lay in between. CDR3 DNA sequence: TGTGCCTGGAGTAAGGGGGGGGCCTACGAGCAGTACTTC. It yields the protein CAWSKGGAYEQYF.

CDR3: CASSLGDTTGDTQYF. The CDR3 DNA follows: TGTGCCAGCAGCTTGGGGGACACCACGGGAGATACGCAGTATTTT. The gene calls are TRBV5-5 and TRBJ2-3; TRBD1 might be the D (6 bases). The ends were cut back, 0 bases at V and 5 bases at J, with 13 bases in the middle. The CDR3 runs 15 residues. Germline CDR1 and CDR2: SGHKS and YYEKEE (reference sequence).

This chain's CDR3 is CASSRSGGTDTQYF. The CDR3 nucleotides read TGTGCCAGCAGTAGGAGCGGGGGCACAGATACGCAGTATTTT. The chain carries TRBV27 and TRBJ2-3; TRBD2 agrees at 7 bases. Germline V lookup: CDR1 MNHEY, CDR2 SMNVEV (reference sequence). This CDR3 is 14 amino acids long. J lost 1 base, V lost 5 bases, and 3 bases had no gene match.

This chain links TRBV6-5 with TRBJ1-5; 8 nucleotides line up with TRBD1. After removal of 6 bases from V and 11 bases from J, the junction contained 9 bases not matched to a gene. Looked up from germline, CDR1 is MNHEY and CDR2 is SVGAGI. CDR3 size: 13 residues. The CDR3 bases are TGTGCCAGCAGCCTTAGGACAGGGCCGGCCCAGCATTTT. Residues: CASSLRTGPAQHF.

The chain links TRBV6-5 to TRBJ2-3; tentative D call: TRBD2 (6 bases). CDR1 is MNHEY and CDR2 is SVGAGI in the germline V gene. This CDR3 is 15 amino acids long. Trimming took off 5 bases at V and 8 bases at J, with 20 bases between the two ends. The CDR3 DNA sequence: TGTGCCAGCAGTCCAAGGACTACCCCCTCGGGTACGCAGTATTTT. This gives the protein CASSPRTTPSGTQYF.

The gene calls are TRBV13 and TRBJ2-2; D is possibly TRBD1 (6 bases). The V and J ends lost 4 bases and 1 base respectively, with 7 bases between them. Germline assignment: CDR1 PRHDT and CDR2 FYEKMQ (reference sequence). The CDR3 totals 14 residues. CDR3 sequence (DNA): TGTGCCAGCAGCTGGACAGAGAACACCGGGGAGCTGTTTTTT. Translating gives CASSWTENTGELFF.

This chain uses TRBV5-4 with TRBJ2-6; no firm D call. Germline V gene sequence: CDR1 SGHNT, CDR2 YYREEE (reference sequence). Trimming stripped 0 bases from V and 13 bases from J, with 5 bases between. The CDR3 spans 11 residues. The CDR3, as DNA: TGTGCCAGCAGCTTGGAGAAGGTCCTGACTTTC. Encoded protein: CASSLEKVLTF. The full variable domain, with the rest looked up from reference TRBV5-4 and TRBJ2-6, is ETGVTQSPTHLIKTRGQQVTLRCSSQSGHNTVSWYQQALGQGPQFIFQYYREEENGRGNFPPRFSGLQFPNYSSELNVNALELDDSALYLCASSLEKVLTFGAGSRLTVL.

The V and J genes are TRBV14 and TRBJ2-3, with TRBD2 identical over 8 bases. This CDR3 is 18 amino acids long. Trimming at V came to 4 bases and at J to 3 bases, leaving 15 bases not matched to a gene. CDR1 and CDR2 from the germline V gene are SGHDN and FVKESK. The CDR3 is CASSLTSGRASRTDTQYF. DNA of the CDR3: TGTGCCAGCAGCCTAACTAGCGGCAGGGCGAGTCGAACAGATACGCAGTATTTT. Full variable domain (missing parts from reference TRBV14 and TRBJ2-3): EAGVTQFPSHSVIEKGQTVTLRCDPISGHDNLYWYRRVMGKEIKFLLHFVKESKQDESGMPNNRFLAERTGGTYSTLKVQPAELEDSGVYFCASSLTSGRASRTDTQYFGPGTRLTVL.

The gene calls are TRBV5-6 and TRBJ1-1; D is undetermined. The V gene lost 4 bases and the J gene lost 8 bases, with 9 bases spanning the gap. Germline CDR1 reads SGHDT; CDR2 reads YYEEEE. The CDR3 has 11 amino acids. The CDR3 nucleotides read TGTGCCAGCAGCCATGGAAACGAAGCTTTCTTT. The encoded protein is CASSHGNEAFF.

The chain is built from TRBV10-1 and TRBJ2-2; perhaps TRBD1 as D (6 bases). This CDR3 has 18 amino acids. Between the trimmed V and J ends, which lost 0 bases and 0 bases, there was a span of 14 bases. Germline V lookup: CDR1 WNHNN, CDR2 SYGVQD (reference sequence). The CDR3 DNA reads TGCGCCAGCAGTGAGTCGGGGGCCCTCACCCCGAACACCGGGGAGCTGTTTTTT. This encodes CASSESGALTPNTGELFF.

This chain links TRBV7-9 with TRBJ1-2; maybe TRBD1 (5 bases). Germline lookup yields CDR1 SEHNR and CDR2 FQNEAQ (reference sequence). Trimming pared 0 bases from V and 8 bases from J, leaving 13 bases between. This CDR3 is built from 14 residues. This chain's CDR3 is CASSLALGARGYTF. CDR3 in DNA: TGTGCCAGCAGCTTAGCGCTCGGGGCTAGAGGCTACACCTTC.

The chain is built from TRBV30 and TRBJ1-3; D not certain. Trimming stripped 1 base from V and 0 bases from J, with 13 bases between. The germline gives CDR1 GTSNPN, CDR2 SVGIG (reference sequence). This CDR3 spans 16 amino acids. CDR3 amino acids: CAWSEELVVSGNTIYF. The DNA for the CDR3 is TGTGCCTGGAGTGAGGAATTAGTCGTCTCTGGAAACACCATATATTTT.

The chain links TRBV28 to TRBJ1-1, with D maybe TRBD1 (5 bases). Germline V CDR1 and CDR2: MDHEN, SYDVKM. V lost 9 bases, J lost 0 bases, and 11 bases lay in between. This CDR3 spans 13 amino acids. The CDR3: CASWGKLNTEAFF. The CDR3 nucleotides read TGTGCCAGTTGGGGCAAATTGAACACTGAAGCTTTCTTT.

This chain joins TRBV7-9 and TRBJ1-2; D remains ambiguous. CDR1 and CDR2 (germline): SEHNR, FQNEAQ (reference sequence). The CDR3 is 16 amino acids. Trimming shortened V by 3 bases and J by 1 base, and 15 bases separated the two germline ends. CDR3: CASSLFGQDDNYGYTF. The CDR3, as DNA: TGTGCCAGCAGCTTGTTCGGCCAGGATGATAACTATGGCTACACCTTC.